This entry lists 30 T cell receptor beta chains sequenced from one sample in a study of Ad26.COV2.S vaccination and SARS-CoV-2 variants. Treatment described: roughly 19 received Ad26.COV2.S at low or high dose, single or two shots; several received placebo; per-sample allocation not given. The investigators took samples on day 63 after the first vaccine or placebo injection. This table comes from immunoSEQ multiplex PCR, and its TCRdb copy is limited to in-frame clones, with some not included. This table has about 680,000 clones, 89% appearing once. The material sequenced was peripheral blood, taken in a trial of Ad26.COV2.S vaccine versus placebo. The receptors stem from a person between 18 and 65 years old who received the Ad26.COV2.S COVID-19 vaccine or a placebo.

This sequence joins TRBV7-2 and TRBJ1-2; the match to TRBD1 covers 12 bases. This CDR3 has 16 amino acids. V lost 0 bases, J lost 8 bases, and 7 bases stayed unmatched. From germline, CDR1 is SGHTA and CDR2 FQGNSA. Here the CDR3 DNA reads TGTGCCAGCAGCTTAGCCGGGACAGGGGGCTGGGAGGGCTACACCTTC. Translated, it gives CASSLAGTGGWEGYTF.

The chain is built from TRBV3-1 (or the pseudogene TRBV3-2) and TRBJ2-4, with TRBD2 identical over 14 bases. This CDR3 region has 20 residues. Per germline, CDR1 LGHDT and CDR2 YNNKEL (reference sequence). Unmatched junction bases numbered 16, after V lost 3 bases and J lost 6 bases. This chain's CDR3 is CASSQSPGLAGEGYGNIQYF. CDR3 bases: TGTGCCAGCAGCCAGTCTCCGGGACTAGCGGGAGAGGGATATGGAAACATTCAGTACTTC.

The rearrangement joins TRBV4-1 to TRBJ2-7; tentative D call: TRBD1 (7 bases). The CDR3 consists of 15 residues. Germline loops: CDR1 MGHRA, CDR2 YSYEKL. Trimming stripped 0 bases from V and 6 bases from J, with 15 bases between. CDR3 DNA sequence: TGCGCCAGCAGCCAAGATCCGACAGGGACTTTCGAGCAGTACTTC. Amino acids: CASSQDPTGTFEQYF.

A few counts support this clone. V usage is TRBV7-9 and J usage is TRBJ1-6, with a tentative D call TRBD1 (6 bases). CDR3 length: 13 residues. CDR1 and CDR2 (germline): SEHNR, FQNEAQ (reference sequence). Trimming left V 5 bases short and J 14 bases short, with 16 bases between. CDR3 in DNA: TGTGCCAGCAGCCCTCGACAGGAGGGAGCCCTCCACTTT. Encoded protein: CASSPRQEGALHF. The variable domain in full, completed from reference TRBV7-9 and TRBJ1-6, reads DTGVSQNPRHKITKRGQNVTFRCDPISEHNRLYWYRQTLGQGPEFLTYFQNEAQLEKSRLLSDRFSAERPKGSFSTLEIQRTEQGDSAMYLCASSPRQEGALHFGNGTRLTVT.

CDR3 nucleotide sequence: TGTGCCAGCAAAGAAGGTAAAGGGAACTATGGCTACACCTTC. It yields the protein CASKEGKGNYGYTF. The chain recombines TRBV2 with TRBJ1-2, with D uncertain. The CDR3 covers 14 residues. V gave up 7 bases and J gave up 2 bases, with 14 bases separating them. CDR1 is SNHLY, CDR2 FYNNEI, per germline.

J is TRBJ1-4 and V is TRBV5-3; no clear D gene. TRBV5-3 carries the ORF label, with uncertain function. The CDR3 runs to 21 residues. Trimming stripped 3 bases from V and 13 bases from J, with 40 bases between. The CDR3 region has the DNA TGTGCCAGAAGCTACCCCAGGCCCGGCCCAACCCTTGGATGCCCTAATATTGGACTGTTTTTT. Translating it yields CARSYPRPGPTLGCPNIGLFF.

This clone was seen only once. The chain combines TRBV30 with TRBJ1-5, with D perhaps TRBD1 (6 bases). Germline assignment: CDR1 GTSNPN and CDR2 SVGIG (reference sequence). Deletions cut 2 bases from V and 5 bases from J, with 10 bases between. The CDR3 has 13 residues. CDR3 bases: TGTGCCTGGAGTAGGGGGGAGCATCAGCCCCAGCATTTT. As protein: CAWSRGEHQPQHF.

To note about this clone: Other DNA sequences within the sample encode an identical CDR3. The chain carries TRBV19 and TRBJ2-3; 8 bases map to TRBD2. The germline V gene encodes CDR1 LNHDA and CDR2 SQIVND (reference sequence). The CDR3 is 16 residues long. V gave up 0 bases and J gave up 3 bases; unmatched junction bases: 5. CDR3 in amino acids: CASSIDLAGGTDTQYF. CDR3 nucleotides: TGTGCCAGTAGTATAGACCTAGCGGGTGGGACAGATACGCAGTATTTT.

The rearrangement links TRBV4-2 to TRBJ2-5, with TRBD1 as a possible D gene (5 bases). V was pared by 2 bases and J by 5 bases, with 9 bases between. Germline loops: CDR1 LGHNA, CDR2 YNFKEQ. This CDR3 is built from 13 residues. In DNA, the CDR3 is TGTGCCAGCAGCCAATTGGGGCCTGAGACCCAGTACTTC. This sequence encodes CASSQLGPETQYF.

DNA of the CDR3: TGTGCCAGCCAGATGTATAGCAATCAGCCCCAGCATTTT. Translated: CASQMYSNQPQHF. The rearrangement uses TRBV2 and TRBJ1-5; no firm D call. Per germline, CDR1 SNHLY and CDR2 FYNNEI. The CDR3 has 13 residues. V was clipped by 8 bases and J by 0 bases, with 8 bases between them. The whole variable domain, remainder taken from reference TRBV2 and TRBJ1-5, is EPEVTQTPSHQVTQMGQEVILRCVPISNHLYFYWYRQILGQKVEFLVSFYNNEISEKSEIFDDQFSVERPDGSNFTLKIRSTKLEDSAMYFCASQMYSNQPQHFGDGTRLSIL.

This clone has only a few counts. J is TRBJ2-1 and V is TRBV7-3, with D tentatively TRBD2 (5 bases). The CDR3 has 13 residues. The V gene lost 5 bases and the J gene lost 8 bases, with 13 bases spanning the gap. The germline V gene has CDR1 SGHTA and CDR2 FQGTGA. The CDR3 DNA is TGTGCCAGCAGCCCGGGAATGGGGTATGAGCAGTTCTTC. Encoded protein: CASSPGMGYEQFF. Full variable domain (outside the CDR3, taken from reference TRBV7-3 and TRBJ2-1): GAGVSQTPSNKVTEKGKYVELRCDPISGHTALYWYRQSLGQGPEFLIYFQGTGAADDSGLPNDRFFAVRPEGSVSTLKIQRTERGDSAVYLCASSPGMGYEQFFGPGTRLTVL.

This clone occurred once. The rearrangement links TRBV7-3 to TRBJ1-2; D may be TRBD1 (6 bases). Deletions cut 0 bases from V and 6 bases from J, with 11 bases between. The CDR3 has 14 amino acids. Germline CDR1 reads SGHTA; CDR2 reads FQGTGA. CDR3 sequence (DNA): TGTGCCAGCAGCTTAACGGGCACAGGGAATGGCTACACCTTC. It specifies CASSLTGTGNGYTF.

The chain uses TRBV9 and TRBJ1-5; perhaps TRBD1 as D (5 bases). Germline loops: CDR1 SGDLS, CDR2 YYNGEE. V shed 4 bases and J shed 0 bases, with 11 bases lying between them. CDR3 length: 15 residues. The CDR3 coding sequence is TGTGCCAGCAGCCCCGGGGGATATAGCAATCAGCCCCAGCATTTT. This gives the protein CASSPGGYSNQPQHF.

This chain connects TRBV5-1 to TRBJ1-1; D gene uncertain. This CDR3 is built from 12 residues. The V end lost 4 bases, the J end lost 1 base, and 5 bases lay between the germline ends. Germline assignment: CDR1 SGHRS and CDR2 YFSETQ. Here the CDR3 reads CASSARNTEAFF. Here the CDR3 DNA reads TGCGCCAGCAGCGCCAGGAACACTGAAGCTTTCTTT.

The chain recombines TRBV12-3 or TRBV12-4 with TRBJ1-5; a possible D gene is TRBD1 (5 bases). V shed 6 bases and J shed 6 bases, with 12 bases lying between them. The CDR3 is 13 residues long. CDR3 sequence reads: CASSQQGSQPQHF. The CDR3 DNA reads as TGTGCCAGCAGCCAGCAGGGATCTCAGCCCCAGCATTTT.

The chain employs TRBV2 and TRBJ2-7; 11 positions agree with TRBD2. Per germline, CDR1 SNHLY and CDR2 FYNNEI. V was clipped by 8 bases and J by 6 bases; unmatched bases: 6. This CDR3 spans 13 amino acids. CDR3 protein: CASGLAGGIEQYF. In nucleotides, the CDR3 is TGTGCCAGCGGCCTAGCGGGAGGTATCGAGCAGTACTTC. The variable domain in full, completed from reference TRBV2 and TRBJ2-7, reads EPEVTQTPSHQVTQMGQEVILRCVPISNHLYFYWYRQILGQKVEFLVSFYNNEISEKSEIFDDQFSVERPDGSNFTLKIRSTKLEDSAMYFCASGLAGGIEQYFGPGTRLTVT.

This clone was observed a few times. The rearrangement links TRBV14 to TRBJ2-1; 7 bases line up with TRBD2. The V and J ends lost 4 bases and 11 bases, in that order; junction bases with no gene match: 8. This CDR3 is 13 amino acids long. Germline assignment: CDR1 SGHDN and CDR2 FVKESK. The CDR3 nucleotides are TGTGCCAGCAGCCGCGCCCCCAGCGGGAAGCAGTTCTTC. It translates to CASSRAPSGKQFF. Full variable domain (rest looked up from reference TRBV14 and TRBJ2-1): EAGVTQFPSHSVIEKGQTVTLRCDPISGHDNLYWYRRVMGKEIKFLLHFVKESKQDESGMPNNRFLAERTGGTYSTLKVQPAELEDSGVYFCASSRAPSGKQFFGPGTRLTVL.

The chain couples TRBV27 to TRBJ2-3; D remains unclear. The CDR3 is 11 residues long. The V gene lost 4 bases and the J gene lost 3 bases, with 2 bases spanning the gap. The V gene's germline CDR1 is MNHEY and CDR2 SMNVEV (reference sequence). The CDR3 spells CASSSTDTQYF. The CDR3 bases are TGTGCCAGCAGTTCTACAGATACGCAGTATTTT.

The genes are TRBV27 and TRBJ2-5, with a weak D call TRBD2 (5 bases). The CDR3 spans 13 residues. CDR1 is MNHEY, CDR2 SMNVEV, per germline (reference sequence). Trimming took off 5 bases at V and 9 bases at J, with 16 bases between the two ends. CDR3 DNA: TGTGCCAGCAGTCCCCCGGGCCCGGGGTCCCAGTACTTC. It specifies CASSPPGPGSQYF.

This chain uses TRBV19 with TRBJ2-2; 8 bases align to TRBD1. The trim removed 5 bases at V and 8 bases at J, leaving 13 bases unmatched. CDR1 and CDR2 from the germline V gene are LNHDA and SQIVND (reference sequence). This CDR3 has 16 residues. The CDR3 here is CASSAPPGQGVGELFF. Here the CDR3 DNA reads TGTGCCAGTAGTGCACCCCCAGGACAGGGAGTGGGGGAGCTGTTTTTT.

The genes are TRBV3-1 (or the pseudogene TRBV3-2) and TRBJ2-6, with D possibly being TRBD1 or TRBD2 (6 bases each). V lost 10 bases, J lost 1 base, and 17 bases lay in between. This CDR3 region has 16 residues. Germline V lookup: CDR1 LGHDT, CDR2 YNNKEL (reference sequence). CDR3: CATLEGGGSGANVLTF. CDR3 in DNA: TGTGCCACCCTAGAGGGGGGCGGGTCTGGGGCCAACGTCCTGACTTTC.

CDR3 sequence reads: CASRADRGRTPLHF. CDR3 nucleotide sequence: TGTGCCAGCAGGGCGGACAGGGGGCGGACACCCCTCCACTTT. The V call is TRBV6-5, the J call TRBJ1-6, with TRBD1 identical over 11 bases. This CDR3 is built from 14 residues. The J segment lost 11 bases and the V segment lost 6 bases, leaving 6 bases of the junction unmatched. Looked up from germline, CDR1 is MNHEY and CDR2 is SVGAGI.

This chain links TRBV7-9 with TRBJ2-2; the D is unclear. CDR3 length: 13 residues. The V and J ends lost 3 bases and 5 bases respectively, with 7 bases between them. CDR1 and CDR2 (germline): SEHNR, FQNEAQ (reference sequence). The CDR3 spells CASSLQVTGELFF. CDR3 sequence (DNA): TGTGCCAGCAGCTTGCAGGTTACCGGGGAGCTGTTTTTT.

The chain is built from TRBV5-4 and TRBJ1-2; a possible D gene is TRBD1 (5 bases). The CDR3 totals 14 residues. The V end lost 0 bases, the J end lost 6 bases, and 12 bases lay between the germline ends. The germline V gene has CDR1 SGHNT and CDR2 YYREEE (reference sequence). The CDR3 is CASSLVGRENGYTF. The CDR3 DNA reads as TGTGCCAGCAGCTTGGTAGGCAGGGAAAATGGCTACACCTTC.

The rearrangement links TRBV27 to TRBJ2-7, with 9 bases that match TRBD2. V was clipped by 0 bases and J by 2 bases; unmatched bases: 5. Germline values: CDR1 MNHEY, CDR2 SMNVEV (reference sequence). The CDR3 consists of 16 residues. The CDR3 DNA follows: TGTGCCAGCAGTTTATCCCGCGGGAGGGCTCCCTACGAGCAGTACTTC. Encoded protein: CASSLSRGRAPYEQYF.

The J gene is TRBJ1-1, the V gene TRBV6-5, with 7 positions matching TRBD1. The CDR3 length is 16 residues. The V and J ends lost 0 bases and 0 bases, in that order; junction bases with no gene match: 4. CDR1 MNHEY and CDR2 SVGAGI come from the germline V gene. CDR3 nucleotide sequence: TGTGCCAGCAGTTACTCGACAGGGCTTGTGAACACTGAAGCTTTCTTT. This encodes CASSYSTGLVNTEAFF.

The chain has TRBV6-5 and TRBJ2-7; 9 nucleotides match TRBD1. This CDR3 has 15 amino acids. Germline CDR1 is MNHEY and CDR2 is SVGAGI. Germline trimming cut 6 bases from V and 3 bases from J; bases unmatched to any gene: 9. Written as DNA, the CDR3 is TGTGCCAGCAGGGACCACAGGGGGCTCATCTACGAGCAGTACTTC. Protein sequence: CASRDHRGLIYEQYF.

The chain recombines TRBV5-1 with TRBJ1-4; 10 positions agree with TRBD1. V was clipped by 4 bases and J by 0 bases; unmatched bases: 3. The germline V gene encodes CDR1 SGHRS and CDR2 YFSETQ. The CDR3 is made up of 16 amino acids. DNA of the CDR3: TGCGCCAGCAGCCCCGGGACAGGGGCAACTAATGAAAAACTGTTTTTT. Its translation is CASSPGTGATNEKLFF.

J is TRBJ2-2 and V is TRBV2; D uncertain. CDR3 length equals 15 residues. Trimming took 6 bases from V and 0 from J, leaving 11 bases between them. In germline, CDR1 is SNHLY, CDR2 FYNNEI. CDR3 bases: TGTGCCAGCAGGAGAGAGGAAACGAACACCGGGGAGCTGTTTTTT. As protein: CASRREETNTGELFF.

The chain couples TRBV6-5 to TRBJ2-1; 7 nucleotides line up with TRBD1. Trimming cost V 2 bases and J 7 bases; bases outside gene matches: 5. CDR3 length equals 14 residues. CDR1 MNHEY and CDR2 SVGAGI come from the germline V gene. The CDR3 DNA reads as TGTGCCAGCAGTTACGGGACAGCTCTTAATGAGCAGTTCTTC. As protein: CASSYGTALNEQFF.